The 2 T cell receptor beta chains below all came from one sample that was sequenced in a study of sequential checkpoint blockade in melanoma. Treatment defined: randomized to nivolumab then ipilimumab (arm A) or the reverse (arm B). Profiled with immunoSEQ multiplex PCR; TCRdb holds only in-frame clones, not every one. Among some 31,000 clones listed, approximately 86% were seen once. The sample was CD8+ T cells sorted from blood (inferred from file names), taken from a patient given nivolumab and ipilimumab in sequence. These receptors originate from a human donor with melanoma.

The chain is built from TRBV10-3 and TRBJ2-3; TRBD2 matches 11 bases. Looked up from germline, CDR1 is ENHRY and CDR2 is SYGVKD. The CDR3 covers 14 residues. V shed 10 bases and J 2 bases; nucleotides not matched to a gene: 5. CDR3 nucleotide sequence: TGTGCCACCGGGACTAGCGGCCCCACAGATACGCAGTATTTT. This encodes CATGTSGPTDTQYF.

The chain links TRBV11-2 to TRBJ2-7, with 9 bases identical to TRBD2. This CDR3 region has 14 residues. CDR1 is SGHAT and CDR2 is FQNNGV in the germline V gene. V dropped 1 base and J dropped 5; count of bases not matched to a gene: 3. The CDR3: CASSLGLAVDEQYF. CDR3 bases: TGTGCCAGCAGCTTAGGACTAGCGGTGGACGAGCAGTACTTC.